These 20 T cell receptor beta chains came from one sample sequenced in a study of cytomegalovirus exposure and HLA in healthy donors. 60 Vbeta and 13 Jbeta primers were used in PCR. Clones were read by immunoSEQ multiplex PCR, and TCRdb kept only the in-frame ones, dropping some. The top ten hold 1.9% of the sample, which has under 200,000 clones, about 85% seen once. Specimen: PBMCs. The receptors were gathered from a man younger than 35 in good health and CMV-seronegative.

The gene calls are TRBV10-3 and TRBJ2-1; D ambiguous. Germline CDR1 ENHRY, CDR2 SYGVKD. V was clipped by 6 bases and J by 0 bases, with 9 bases between them. The CDR3 contains 14 residues. The CDR3 sequence is CAIRTPSSYNEQFF. The CDR3 DNA is TGTGCCATCAGGACACCGAGCTCCTACAATGAGCAGTTCTTC.

J is TRBJ1-4 and V is TRBV19; D might be TRBD1 (5 bases). V was pared by 6 bases and J by 2 bases, with 16 bases between. Germline CDR1 and CDR2: LNHDA and SQIVND (reference sequence). The CDR3 loop spans 16 amino acids. The CDR3 region is CASRGKPGLTNEKLFF. CDR3 nucleotides: TGTGCCAGTAGGGGAAAACCGGGACTGACTAATGAAAAACTGTTTTTT.

The chain couples TRBV7-7 to TRBJ2-7; 7 bases align to TRBD2. V was clipped by 4 bases and J by 6 bases; unmatched bases: 6. There are 13 residues in the CDR3. The V gene's germline CDR1 is SSHAT and CDR2 FNYEAQ (reference sequence). CDR3 region: CASSSRSGGEQYF. As DNA, the CDR3 is TGTGCCAGCAGCTCCCGCTCGGGGGGCGAGCAGTACTTC.

The chain couples TRBV5-4 to TRBJ2-2; tentatively, D is TRBD1 (6 bases). This CDR3 contains 14 residues. The V gene lost 5 bases and the J gene lost 4 bases, with 12 bases spanning the gap. CDR1 is SGHNT and CDR2 is YYREEE in the germline V gene (reference sequence). The CDR3 sequence: CASRSGQFTGELFF. The CDR3 bases are TGTGCCAGCAGGTCTGGACAGTTCACCGGGGAGCTGTTTTTT.

J is TRBJ1-3 and V is TRBV6-5; 8 nucleotides agree with TRBD1. Germline V CDR1 and CDR2: MNHEY, SVGAGI. J lost 0 bases, V lost 7 bases, and 5 bases had no gene match. The CDR3 covers 15 residues. The CDR3: CASTLTGDSGNTIYF. CDR3 coding DNA: TGTGCCAGCACCCTGACAGGGGACTCTGGAAACACCATATATTTT.

This clone came up a few times. The chain combines TRBV4-3 with TRBJ1-4; a weak D match, TRBD1 (5 bases). This CDR3 comprises 14 residues. The germline V gene encodes CDR1 LGHNA and CDR2 YSLEER. Between the trimmed V and J ends, which lost 0 bases and 7 bases, there was a span of 9 bases. This CDR3 is CASSQDRRVEKLFF. The CDR3, as DNA: TGCGCCAGCAGCCAAGATCGCAGGGTTGAAAAACTGTTTTTT.

This clone has more than one count but fewer than ten. The rearrangement joins TRBV5-6 to TRBJ1-1; maybe TRBD1 (5 bases). Trimming took 2 bases from V and 2 from J, leaving 7 bases between them. There are 13 residues in the CDR3. From germline, CDR1 is SGHDT and CDR2 YYEEEE. CDR3 bases: TGTGCCAGCAGCTTTGGGGCTAACACTGAAGCTTTCTTT. Its translation is CASSFGANTEAFF. Based on the CDR3 plus reference TRBV5-6 and TRBJ1-1, the full variable domain is DAGVTQSPTHLIKTRGQQVTLRCSPKSGHDTVSWYQQALGQGPQFIFQYYEEEERQRGNFPDRFSGHQFPNYSSELNVNALLLGDSALYLCASSFGANTEAFFGQGTRLTVV.

This chain uses TRBV6-5 with TRBJ1-1, with D perhaps TRBD1 (5 bases). CDR1 MNHEY and CDR2 SVGAGI come from the germline V gene. The CDR3 runs to 15 residues. V dropped 8 bases and J dropped 6 bases, with 22 bases sitting between them. CDR3 in amino acids: CASLPRRQPIPEAFF. CDR3 in DNA: TGTGCCAGCCTTCCCCGAAGACAGCCCATACCTGAAGCTTTCTTT.

The V and J genes are TRBV29-1 and TRBJ2-1; 8 bases agree with TRBD2. Unmatched junction bases numbered 10, after V lost 3 bases and J lost 6 bases. The CDR3 covers 15 residues. Germline values: CDR1 SQVTM, CDR2 ANQGSEA. This CDR3 is CSVDRYREGPNEQFF. DNA for the CDR3: TGCAGCGTTGACCGCTATCGGGAGGGCCCCAATGAGCAGTTCTTC.

This chain links TRBV29-1 with TRBJ1-1, with D perhaps TRBD1 (5 bases). The V end was cut by 4 bases, the J end by 3 bases, with 12 bases between. The CDR3 spans 13 residues. Looked up from germline, CDR1 is SQVTM and CDR2 is ANQGSEA. The CDR3 DNA sequence: TGCAGCGTTGTGGGGTCAGGGTACACTGAAGCTTTCTTT. The encoded protein is CSVVGSGYTEAFF.

A remark on this clone: The junction shows a germline mismatch at one end, possibly a read error. The rearrangement joins TRBV7-7 to TRBJ2-1; TRBD2 agrees at 7 bases. The CDR3 contains 14 residues. From germline, CDR1 is SSHAT and CDR2 FNYEAQ (reference sequence). CDR3 in amino acids: CASSLAGQGNEQFF. CDR3 sequence (DNA): TGTGCTAGCAGCTTAGCGGGCCAGGGCAATGAGCAGTTCTTC.

The chain joins TRBV28 to TRBJ2-3; the match to TRBD2 covers 9 bases. The germline V gene encodes CDR1 MDHEN and CDR2 SYDVKM. The CDR3 totals 15 residues. V lost 6 bases, J lost 9 bases, and 13 bases stayed unmatched. The CDR3 nucleotides read TGTGCCAGCAGCAAGATGAGTAGCGGGAGCAAGACGCAGTATTTT. Protein sequence: CASSKMSSGSKTQYF.

This clone was observed once. The genes are TRBV5-1 and TRBJ1-1; TRBD1 might be the D (6 bases). The CDR3 has 17 amino acids. CDR1 and CDR2 from the germline V gene are SGHRS and YFSETQ. V dropped 0 bases and J dropped 0 bases, with 15 bases sitting between them. The CDR3 sequence is CASSLGPQGTMNTEAFF. The CDR3 DNA follows: TGCGCCAGCAGCTTGGGCCCACAGGGAACGATGAACACTGAAGCTTTCTTT.

This clone was detected only once. The V call is TRBV28, the J call TRBJ2-7; tentative D call: TRBD1 (5 bases). The ends were cut back, 0 bases at V and 3 bases at J, with 9 bases in the middle. This CDR3 region has 14 residues. Germline V lookup: CDR1 MDHEN, CDR2 SYDVKM. This CDR3 reads CASSLWGRDYEQYF. CDR3 nucleotides: TGTGCCAGCAGTTTATGGGGCAGGGACTACGAGCAGTACTTC.

V is TRBV4-1 and J is TRBJ2-5; TRBD2 aligns across 7 bases. Germline V gene data show CDR1 as MGHRA and CDR2 as YSYEKL. V lost 0 bases to trimming and J lost 11 bases; unmatched junction nucleotides: 9. This CDR3 is 14 amino acids long. Written as DNA, the CDR3 is TGCGCCAGCAGCCAAGAAGCACCAGCGGGACCTCAGTACTTC. It yields the protein CASSQEAPAGPQYF.

This CDR3 is CASSLGAGEYNEQFF. CDR3 in DNA: TGTGCCAGCAGCTTAGGGGCAGGGGAGTACAATGAGCAGTTCTTC. The genes are TRBV7-3 and TRBJ2-1; possible D gene TRBD1, 6 bases. Trimming cost V 2 bases and J 4 bases, with 12 bases left between them. This CDR3 has 15 residues. From germline, CDR1 is SGHTA and CDR2 FQGTGA.

This sequence joins TRBV18 and TRBJ1-6; a possible D gene is TRBD1 (5 bases). CDR3 size: 13 residues. V lost 1 base to trimming and J lost 10 bases, with 8 bases between them. Germline CDR1 and CDR2: KGHSH and LQKENI. The CDR3 reads CASSPQGRSPLHF. The CDR3 nucleotides read TGTGCCAGCTCACCACAGGGGCGATCACCCCTCCACTTT.

The V call is TRBV12-2, the J call TRBJ1-5. TRBV12-2 is given as a pseudogene. The CDR3 contains 16 residues. Here the CDR3 reads CASRLHRSSPNQPQHF. As DNA, the CDR3 is TGTGCAAGTCGCTTACATAGGAGCAGCCCCAATCAGCCCCAGCATTTT.

The chain carries TRBV2 and TRBJ1-5; D remains ambiguous. Trimming pared 2 bases from V and 2 bases from J, leaving 10 bases between. Germline V gives CDR1 SNHLY, CDR2 FYNNEI. The CDR3 totals 15 residues. CDR3 in DNA: TGTGCCAGCAGTGAACCGAGGGTTGGCAATCAGCCCCAGCATTTT. Residues: CASSEPRVGNQPQHF.

This chain connects TRBV7-3 to TRBJ2-3, with TRBD2 matching over 9 bases. V shed 5 bases, J shed 6 bases, and the junction held 12 bases outside the gene matches. Germline V lookup: CDR1 SGHTA, CDR2 FQGTGA. CDR3 size: 16 residues. CDR3 nucleotides: TGTGCCAGCAGCCGCGGGACTAGCCAGCTTGAGGATACGCAGTATTTT. This encodes CASSRGTSQLEDTQYF.